A selection of T cell receptor beta chains follows, all from one sample in a study of control samples from healthy donors and cancer patients. Here immunoSEQ multiplex PCR was the method, and the copy in TCRdb shows in-frame clones only, minus some. Among approximately 160,000 clones, around 94% were seen once, and the ten largest hold around 1.3%. Sequencing was done on a sample of blood. The receptors derive from a young woman in good health. CDR3s include the opening cysteine and the closing phenylalanine or tryptophan. Each record gives: J gene, D gene, V gene, clone size, CDR3 protein, CDR3 DNA. The D gene is left open where the match is weak. Rows give clone size only sometimes, using once, few, many, or a class for an expanded clone.

TRBJ2-5 | - | TRBV11-1 | - | CASAAGQETQYF | TGTGCCAGCGCCGCAGGTCAAGAGACCCAGTACTTC
TRBJ1-6 | TRBD1 | TRBV5-1 | - | CASSLVTGVGGSPLHF | TGCGCCAGCAGCTTAGTAACAGGGGTCGGGGGTTCACCCCTCCACTTT
TRBJ2-3 | TRBD2 | TRBV28 | - | CASSSRGTGADTQYF | TGTGCCAGCAGTTCGCGGGGGACCGGGGCAGATACGCAGTATTTT
TRBJ1-4 | - | TRBV29-1 | - | CSVSWGPNEKLFF | TGCAGCGTTTCGTGGGGGCCGAATGAAAAACTGTTTTTT
TRBJ1-1 | - | TRBV5-6 | - | CASSLAWGNTEAFF | TGTGCCAGCAGCTTGGCTTGGGGGAACACTGAAGCTTTCTTT
TRBJ2-3 | - | TRBV18 | - | CASSSLFGGRSSTDTQYF | TGTGCCAGCTCATCTCTTTTTGGGGGGCGTTCCAGCACAGATACGCAGTATTTT
TRBJ2-3 | TRBD1 | TRBV5-6 | - | CASSKDRDTQYF | TGTGCCAGCAGCAAGGACAGGGATACGCAGTATTTT
TRBJ1-5 | TRBD1 | TRBV6-6 | - | CASSRSGQGGQPQHF | TGTGCCAGCAGTCGATCGGGACAGGGGGGTCAGCCCCAGCATTTT
TRBJ2-7 | - | TRBV23-1 | - | CAPPGAHHTYEQYF | TGCGCCCCCCCCGGGGCCCACCATACCTACGAGCAGTACTTC
TRBJ1-1 | - | TRBV10-2 | - | CASSDLGTEAFF | TGCGCCAGCAGTGACTTGGGAACTGAAGCTTTCTTT
TRBJ2-5 | - | TRBV3-1/TRBV3-2 | once | CASSQNGKFQGIYQETQYF | TGTGCCAGCAGCCAAAATGGAAAGTTTCAGGGAATATACCAAGAGACCCAGTACTTC
TRBJ2-3 | TRBD1 | TRBV9 | - | CASSTGTGAGDTQYF | TGTGCCAGCAGCACAGGGACAGGAGCAGGGGATACGCAGTATTTT
TRBJ2-4 | TRBD2 | TRBV6-2/TRBV6-3 | - | CASSYFPGLQYF | TGTGCCAGCAGTTACTTCCCGGGACTACAGTACTTC
TRBJ2-7 | - | TRBV15 | - | CATSRAGYEQYF | TGTGCCACCAGCAGAGCAGGATACGAGCAGTACTTC
TRBJ2-5 | TRBD2 | TRBV7-2 | - | CASSFYGERGTQYF | TGTGCCAGCAGCTTCTACGGGGAGCGGGGGACCCAGTACTTC
TRBJ1-4 | - | TRBV4-1 | - | CASSQAALSGSEKLFF | TGCGCCAGCAGCCAAGCCGCTCTCTCTGGGAGTGAAAAACTGTTTTTT
TRBJ1-2 | - | TRBV19 | - | CASSRGGNYGYTF | TGTGCCAGCAGTCGTGGGGGGAACTATGGCTACACCTTC
TRBJ1-5 | TRBD1 | TRBV7-9 | - | CASSRDREDQPQHF | TGTGCCAGCAGTCGGGACAGGGAGGATCAGCCCCAGCATTTT
TRBJ2-4 | - | TRBV2 | - | CASSADGLSKNIQYF | TGTGCCAGCAGCGCTGACGGACTCTCCAAAAACATTCAGTACTTC
TRBJ2-3 | TRBD1 | TRBV11-2 | - | CASRPTGVGTDTQYF | TGTGCCAGCAGGCCCACAGGGGTTGGCACAGATACGCAGTATTTT
TRBJ1-5 | - | TRBV2 | once | CASKGRVNQPQHF | TGTGCCAGCAAGGGCAGGGTCAATCAGCCCCAGCATTTT
TRBJ1-1 | - | TRBV6-5 | - | CASKGTGLGEAFF | TGTGCCAGCAAAGGAACAGGGTTAGGTGAAGCTTTCTTT
TRBJ1-4 | - | TRBV2 | - | CASSGPGTRSGGEKLFF | TGTGCCAGCAGTGGTCCCGGGACCCGATCTGGAGGGGAAAAACTGTTTTTT
TRBJ1-2 | TRBD1 | TRBV11-2 | - | CASSSLGGPNYGYTF | TGTGCCAGCAGCTCCCTAGGGGGCCCTAACTATGGCTACACCTTC
TRBJ1-2 | - | TRBV11-3 | - | CASRQSSNYGYTF | TGTGCCAGCCGCCAAAGCTCTAACTATGGCTACACCTTC
TRBJ1-1 | - | TRBV6-5 | - | CASRPHSVDTEAFF | TGTGCCAGCAGACCCCACAGTGTTGATACTGAAGCTTTCTTT
TRBJ2-3 | - | TRBV21-1 | - | CASSKGDSTDTQYF | TGTGCCAGCAGCAAAGGGGACAGCACAGATACGCAGTATTTT
TRBJ2-1 | TRBD2 | TRBV19 | - | CASSPGGSYNEQFF | TGTGCCAGTAGTCCGGGAGGCTCCTACAATGAGCAGTTCTTC
TRBJ1-1 | - | TRBV18 | - | CASSPRAVGGTEAFF | TGTGCCAGCTCACCTCGGGCCGTGGGGGGCACTGAAGCTTTCTTT
TRBJ1-2 | TRBD1 | TRBV10-3 | - | CAISDRTGPHGYTF | TGTGCCATCAGTGATCGGACAGGTCCCCATGGCTACACCTTC
TRBJ2-2 | - | TRBV6-1 | - | CASSETQATRGELFF | TGTGCCAGCAGTGAAACCCAGGCCACCCGCGGGGAGCTGTTTTTT
TRBJ2-7 | - | TRBV5-1 | - | CASSLEHPYEQYF | TGCGCCAGCAGCTTGGAGCACCCCTACGAGCAGTACTTC
TRBJ2-7 | - | TRBV27 | - | CAAYYEQYF | TGTGCCGCCTACTACGAGCAGTACTTC